These T cell receptor beta chains were read from a single sample in a study of OX40 agonist ivuxolimab in advanced cancers. The data were produced by immunoSEQ multiplex PCR, yet TCRdb's version contains in-frame clones alone and is incomplete. The sample lists 85,000 to 100,000 clones, around 90% seen once, with approximately 0.32% in the top ten. This specimen was CD4+ or CD8+ T cells sorted from blood, taken in a trial of the OX40 agonist ivuxolimab. The receptors come from an adult with an advanced solid tumor such as melanoma, head and neck, liver or kidney cancer. Both conserved end residues are part of each CDR3. Fields, in order: V gene, clone size, J gene, CDR3 protein. Only part of the rows carry a size: once, few, many, or a class if the clone is expanded.

V: TRBV30
size: .
J: TRBJ1-1
CDR3: CAWMGTEAFF

V: TRBV5-1
size: .
J: TRBJ2-7
CDR3: CASSASTSGRSEQYF

V: TRBV6-5
size: .
J: TRBJ2-1
CDR3: CASSYRQGARNEQFF

V: TRBV11-2
size: .
J: TRBJ2-2
CDR3: CASSRGLAGGTGELFF

V: TRBV6-5
size: .
J: TRBJ1-2
CDR3: CASSYDRANYGYTF

V: TRBV6-6
size: .
J: TRBJ2-3
CDR3: CASSYVGITDTQYF

V: TRBV7-2
size: once
J: TRBJ2-7
CDR3: CASSNRASYEQYF

V: TRBV5-4
size: .
J: TRBJ1-4
CDR3: CASSLGASNEKLFF

V: TRBV7-2
size: .
J: TRBJ2-7
CDR3: CASSKRRTSGSLYEQYF

V: TRBV7-6
size: .
J: TRBJ2-3
CDR3: CASSREGRGTDTQYF

V: TRBV27
size: .
J: TRBJ2-1
CDR3: CASSLTGRAGYEQFF

V: TRBV7-2
size: once
J: TRBJ2-1
CDR3: CASSWRRGRGEQFF

V: TRBV2
size: .
J: TRBJ2-3
CDR3: CASSASTDTQYF

V: TRBV7-2
size: .
J: TRBJ2-7
CDR3: CASSLGLAAYEQYF

V: TRBV7-6
size: .
J: TRBJ2-1
CDR3: CASSTMTGAYNEQFF

V: TRBV2
size: .
J: TRBJ1-6
CDR3: CASSLGQEPNSPLHF

V: TRBV7-8
size: .
J: TRBJ2-1
CDR3: CASSSVTGGSYNEQFF

V: TRBV11-2
size: .
J: TRBJ2-7
CDR3: CASSLGLAGGRAEQYF

V: TRBV30
size: .
J: TRBJ1-2
CDR3: CASERGQGRSGYTF